Described below is a single T cell receptor (beta chain) sequence and its context. As yet, its antigen is unknown. These data come from a study of CD8 T cells in Susac syndrome. Study-level findings and limits: Clonal expansion was missing from Susac syndrome CD4+ T cell repertoires.

Peripheral blood CD8+ and CD4+ T cells were profiled by TCR beta sequencing. cDNA came from around 0.5 to 1 ug RNA primed by random hexamers. Via MiXCR, TCRdb re-called the immunoSEQ multiplex PCR reads, giving one row per CDR3 protein. The sample includes some 150,000 distinct CDR3 sequences, roughly 95% of them seen just once. This CDR3 has 17 residues. CDR1 is LGHNA and CDR2 is YSLEER in the germline V gene. Trimming pared 2 bases from V and 0 bases from J, leaving 11 bases between. Sample: CD4+ T cells from PBMCs. This sequence originates from a human donor with Susac syndrome. This sequence joins TRBV4-3 and TRBJ2-6; D ambiguous. In DNA, the CDR3 is TGCGCCAGCAGCCAACGAATGCAGAGCTCTGGGGCCAACGTCCTGACTTTC. Its translation is CASSQRMQSSGANVLTF.